This T cell receptor beta chain appears in the sequencing data of a study of T cell repertoires in cytomegalovirus infection. Each CDR3 protein is one row after TCRdb ran MiXCR on the reads. This table holds 750,000 to 900,000 distinct CDR3 sequences, 25% to 30% found once. V lost 1 base and J lost 2, with 12 bases in between. The germline CDR1 and CDR2 sequences are MDHEN and SYDVKM. The CDR3 length is 16 residues. On this clonotype: Antigen: not known.

This specimen consisted of cultured CD8+ T cells from PBMCs, obtained from culture after CMV antigen stimulation. The chain carries TRBV28 and TRBJ1-5, with unresolved D. This clonotype was obtained from a human donor in good health (CMV status not recorded). Some clones in this sample may be carry-over from other donors' samples. The CDR3 spells CASSLLKGIGNQPQHF. The CDR3 DNA is TGTGCCAGCAGTTTATTAAAGGGTATCGGCAATCAGCCCCAGCATTTT.